These T cell receptor beta chains were read from a single sample in a study of cytomegalovirus exposure and HLA in healthy donors. TCRdb keeps only in-frame clones here, not all; method: immunoSEQ multiplex PCR. This sample has around 170,000 clones; 75% to 90% occur once, and the top ten carry approximately 2.4%. Sequenced sample: PBMCs. The origin of the receptors is a woman in her fifties or sixties in good health and CMV-seropositive. The CDR3 runs from the conserved cysteine through the conserved F or W.

v_call cdr3_aa
TRBV7-3 CASSPGPGGYGYTF
TRBV18 CASSPGTGHSGNTIYF
TRBV5-1 CASKRTSGGTNTGELFF
TRBV5-1 CASSSKGQEYEQYF
TRBV7-2 CASSAHRGRSEAFF
TRBV11-1 CASSSDLYQTYEQYF
TRBV7-2 CASSLGLSYEQYF
TRBV5-4 CASSLAAGRALLQETQYF
TRBV18 CASSLSGSGANVLTF
TRBV5-1 CASSPGTGEGEAFF
TRBV11-1 CASSQEEGRVEGYTF
TRBV4-3 CASSQDLRGGGETQYF
TRBV5-1 CASSSGTGDNQPQHF
TRBV5-1 CASGDRTVGNTIYF
TRBV27 CASSNGQGALETQYF
TRBV5-4 CASSSGQNTGELFF
TRBV9 CASSTQGARYGYTF
TRBV19 CASNTRGGRYTEAFF
TRBV7-2 CASRTGIDNSPLHF
TRBV6-1 CASSPGGGIKTEAFF
TRBV7-3 CASSPDSSEQTQYF
TRBV6-1 CASSEQGNSYEQYF
TRBV5-4 CASSWGTGNYNEQFF
TRBV5-5 CASSLGGQVLSDTQYF
TRBV4-3 CASSPPGWVGYTF
TRBV19 CASSIGGTRNEQYF
TRBV9 CASSIGGQGYEQYF
TRBV5-8 CASSLPGRRGKEQYF
TRBV27 CASSLKTGAYEQYF
TRBV11-3 CASSLQGTDTQYF
TRBV5-6 CASSLMRSTDTQYF
TRBV29-1 CSVEDPLAGGNTDTQYF
TRBV13 CASSGREDEQYF
TRBV5-1 CASSAGQAVGANYGYTF
TRBV14 CASSLGQGFSYEQYF
TRBV28 CASSPPGQGVEQYF
TRBV9 CASSRTGDRRLNYTF
TRBV5-1 CASSLLGQGLYEQYF
TRBV27 CASSNRGYNSPLHF
TRBV28 CASSLFGQGSPLHF
TRBV18 CASSPGMENYGYTF
TRBV19 CASGIQDWTGYGYTF
TRBV29-1 CSVANRGRNYGYTF
TRBV21-1 CASSKYRLAGGPAGYEQYF
TRBV11-2 CASSLTTQNYGYTF